Described below is a single T cell receptor beta chain sequence and its context. As yet, its antigen is unknown. This CDR3 is 15 amino acids long. The V segment lost 3 bases and the J segment 3 bases; nucleotides outside the gene matches: 5. The germline V gene encodes CDR1 SEHNR and CDR2 FQNEAQ (reference sequence). This record comes from a study of T cells in Graves' hyperthyroidism and ophthalmopathy. Across the study: Peripheral blood was drawn at first diagnosis, prior to all treatment. Study-wide results and caveats: Blood shared most expanded thyroid clonotypes above 0.001.

What was amplified from RNA transcripts were TCR beta CDR3 regions. RT-PCR in the first round (using the HTBI primer set) targeted the TCR CDR3. TCRdb fed the multiplex PCR reads into MiXCR, producing one record per CDR3 protein. The table includes a few hundred thousand distinct CDR3 sequences, roughly 15% detected once. PBMCs came from more than 9 ml fresh peripheral blood. V is TRBV7-9 and J is TRBJ1-5; 7 bases are shared with TRBD1. This clonotype was obtained from a woman between 55 and 75 years old with Graves' ophthalmopathy. The source material was blood. The DNA of the CDR3 is TGTGCCAGCAGCTTGGGAGAGGGGGCCAATCAGCCCCAGCATTTT. Its protein is CASSLGEGANQPQHF. The complete variable domain, with remaining parts taken from reference TRBV7-9 and TRBJ1-5, reads DTGVSQNPRHKITKRGQNVTFRCDPISEHNRLYWYRQTLGQGPEFLTYFQNEAQLEKSRLLSDRFSAERPKGSFSTLEIQRTEQGDSAMYLCASSLGEGANQPQHFGDGTRLSIL.